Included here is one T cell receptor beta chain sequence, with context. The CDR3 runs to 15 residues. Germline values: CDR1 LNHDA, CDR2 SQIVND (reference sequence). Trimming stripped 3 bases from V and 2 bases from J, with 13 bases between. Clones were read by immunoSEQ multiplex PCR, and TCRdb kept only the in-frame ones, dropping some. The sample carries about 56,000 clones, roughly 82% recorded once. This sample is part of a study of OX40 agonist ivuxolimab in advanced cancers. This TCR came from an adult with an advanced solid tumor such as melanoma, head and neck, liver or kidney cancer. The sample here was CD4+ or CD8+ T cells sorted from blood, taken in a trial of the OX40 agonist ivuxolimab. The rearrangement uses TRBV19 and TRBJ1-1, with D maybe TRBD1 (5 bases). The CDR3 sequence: CASSIPVGENTEAFF. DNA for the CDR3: TGTGCCAGTAGTATTCCGGTAGGGGAAAACACTGAAGCTTTCTTT.